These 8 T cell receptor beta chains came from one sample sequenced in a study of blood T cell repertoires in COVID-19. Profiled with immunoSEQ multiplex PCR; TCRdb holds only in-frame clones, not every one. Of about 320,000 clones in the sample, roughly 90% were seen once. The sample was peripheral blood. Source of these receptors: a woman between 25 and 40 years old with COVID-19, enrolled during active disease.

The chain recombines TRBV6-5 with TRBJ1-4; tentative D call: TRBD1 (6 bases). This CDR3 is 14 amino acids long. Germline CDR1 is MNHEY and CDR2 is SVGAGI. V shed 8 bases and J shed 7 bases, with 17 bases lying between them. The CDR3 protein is CASQTVNRVEKLFF. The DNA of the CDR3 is TGTGCCAGCCAAACCGTTAACAGGGTTGAAAAACTGTTTTTT.

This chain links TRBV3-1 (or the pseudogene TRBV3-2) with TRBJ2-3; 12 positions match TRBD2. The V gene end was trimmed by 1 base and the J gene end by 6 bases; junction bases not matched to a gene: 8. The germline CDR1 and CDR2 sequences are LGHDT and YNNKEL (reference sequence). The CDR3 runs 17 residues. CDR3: CASSQAASGGARDTQYF. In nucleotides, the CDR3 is TGTGCCAGCAGCCAAGCCGCTAGCGGGGGGGCCAGGGATACGCAGTATTTT.

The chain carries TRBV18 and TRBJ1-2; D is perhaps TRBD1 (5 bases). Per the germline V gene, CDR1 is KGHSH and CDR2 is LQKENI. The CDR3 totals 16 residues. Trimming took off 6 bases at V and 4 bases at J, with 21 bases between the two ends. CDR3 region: CASSPGGVGVRYGYTF. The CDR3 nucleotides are TGTGCCAGCTCTCCCGGGGGTGTGGGAGTTCGCTATGGCTACACCTTC.

CDR3 DNA sequence: TGTGCCAGCAGTTACTCGCGGGGAATGAACACTGAAGCTTTCTTT. Its translation: CASSYSRGMNTEAFF. The chain has TRBV6-5 and TRBJ1-1; D is undetermined. The ends were cut back, 0 bases at V and 0 bases at J, with 8 bases in the middle. The CDR3 loop spans 15 amino acids. Germline V gene lookup returns CDR1 MNHEY and CDR2 SVGAGI.

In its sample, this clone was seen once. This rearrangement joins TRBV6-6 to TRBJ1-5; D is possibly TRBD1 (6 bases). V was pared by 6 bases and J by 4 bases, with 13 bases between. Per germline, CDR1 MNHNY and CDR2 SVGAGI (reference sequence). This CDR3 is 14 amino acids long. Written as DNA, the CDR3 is TGTGCCAGCAGATCCTCAGGGGAGAATCAGCCCCAGCATTTT. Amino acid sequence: CASRSSGENQPQHF.

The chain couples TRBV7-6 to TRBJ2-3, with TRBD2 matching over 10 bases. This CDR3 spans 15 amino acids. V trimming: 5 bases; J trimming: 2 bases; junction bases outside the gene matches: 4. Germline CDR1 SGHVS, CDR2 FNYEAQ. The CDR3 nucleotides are TGTGCCAGCAGCCCTAGCGGGGGACTCACAGATACGCAGTATTTT. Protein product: CASSPSGGLTDTQYF.

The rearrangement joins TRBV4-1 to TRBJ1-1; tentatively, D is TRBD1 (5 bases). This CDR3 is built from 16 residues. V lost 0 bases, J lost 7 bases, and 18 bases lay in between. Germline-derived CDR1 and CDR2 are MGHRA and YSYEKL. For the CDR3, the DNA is TGCGCCAGCAGCCAAGATCCGGGGGGGAGGTGGAGTGAAGCTTTCTTT. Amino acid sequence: CASSQDPGGRWSEAFF.

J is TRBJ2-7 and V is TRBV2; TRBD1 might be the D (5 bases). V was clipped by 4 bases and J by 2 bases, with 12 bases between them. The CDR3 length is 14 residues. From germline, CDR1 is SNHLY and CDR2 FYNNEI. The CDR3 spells CASSGRQGAYEQYF. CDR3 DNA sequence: TGTGCCAGCAGTGGCCGTCAGGGCGCCTACGAGCAGTACTTC.